Below are 8 T cell receptor beta chains sequenced from a single sample in a study of T cell responses to AZD1222 COVID-19 vaccine. The method was immunoSEQ multiplex PCR; TCRdb's version includes in-frame clones alone and lacks a portion of them. This sample has approximately 190,000 clones, with roughly 88% found just once. The input for sequencing was peripheral blood, taken on day 0 of AZD1222 vaccination. The receptors were sampled from an adult in good health.

The chain uses TRBV7-3 and TRBJ2-2; D ambiguous. The CDR3 contains 14 residues. The V end was cut by 5 bases, the J end by 4 bases, with 11 bases between. Germline V gives CDR1 SGHTA, CDR2 FQGTGA. The CDR3 DNA follows: TGTGCCAGCAGCCCGGCCGGTGGCACCGGGGAGCTGTTTTTT. Translation gives CASSPAGGTGELFF.

A word on this clone: Other DNA sequences in the sample encode the same CDR3. The CDR3 region is CASSLDGTSFYEQYF. In nucleotides, the CDR3 is TGCGCCAGCAGCTTGGATGGGACAAGCTTTTACGAGCAGTACTTC. The J gene is TRBJ2-7, the V gene TRBV5-1; TRBD1 is a possible D gene (6 bases). V shed 0 bases and J shed 4 bases, with 14 bases lying between them. The CDR3 contains 15 residues. Germline assignment: CDR1 SGHRS and CDR2 YFSETQ.

This clone showed up just a few times. The chain has TRBV10-2 and TRBJ1-1; the match to TRBD1 covers 11 bases. The CDR3 totals 21 residues. The junction had 20 bases not matched to a gene; V was cut back by 5 bases and J by 0 bases. The V gene's germline CDR1 is WSHSY and CDR2 SAAADI. The CDR3 sequence is CASSWSTLANGQGAMNTEAFF. CDR3 in DNA: TGCGCCAGCAGTTGGAGTACACTAGCGAACGGACAGGGGGCCATGAACACTGAAGCTTTCTTT.

The chain uses TRBV7-3 and TRBJ1-4, with unresolved D. V was trimmed by 5 bases and J by 7 bases, leaving 11 bases between them. From germline, CDR1 is SGHTA and CDR2 FQGTGA. This CDR3 is built from 13 residues. The CDR3 region is CASSPRPSEKLFF. The DNA of the CDR3 is TGTGCCAGCAGCCCTAGACCCAGTGAAAAACTGTTTTTT.

For this clone: In the same sample, other DNA sequences code for this CDR3. The chain is built from TRBV11-2 and TRBJ2-1, with TRBD1 as a possible D gene (6 bases). The CDR3 spans 15 residues. Per germline, CDR1 SGHAT and CDR2 FQNNGV. V shed 3 bases and J shed 5 bases, with 14 bases lying between them. CDR3 DNA sequence: TGTGCCAGCAGCTTGTCGGGACACACAAACAATGAGCAGTTCTTC. Its protein is CASSLSGHTNNEQFF. The full variable domain, rest sourced from reference TRBV11-2 and TRBJ2-1, is EAGVAQSPRYKIIEKRQSVAFWCNPISGHATLYWYQQILGQGPKLLIQFQNNGVVDDSQLPKDRFSAERLKGVDSTLKIQPAKLEDSAVYLCASSLSGHTNNEQFFGPGTRLTVL.

The chain joins TRBV7-9 to TRBJ2-6; 15 bases are a match to TRBD2. Germline-derived CDR1 and CDR2 are SEHNR and FQNEAQ (reference sequence). The CDR3 runs to 22 residues. V shed 7 bases, J shed 3 bases, and the junction held 19 bases outside the gene matches. The CDR3 nucleotides read TGTGCCAGCACCTCGACGGCGGGGACTAGCGGGGGGCCCACGGTTGGGGCCAACGTCCTGACTTTC. Encoded protein: CASTSTAGTSGGPTVGANVLTF.

The CDR3 loop is CASRLGRDPPYEQYF. The CDR3, as DNA: TGTGCCAGCAGACTGGGCCGGGACCCCCCCTACGAGCAGTACTTC. The rearrangement links TRBV21-1 to TRBJ2-7. TRBV21-1 has pseudogene status. The CDR3 consists of 15 residues.

This rearrangement joins TRBV29-1 to TRBJ2-2; 11 bases agree with TRBD1. This CDR3 has 12 residues. Germline CDR1 SQVTM, CDR2 ANQGSEA. Germline trimming cut 8 bases from V and 10 bases from J; bases unmatched to any gene: 6. The CDR3 is CSIMGQGVELFF. CDR3 bases: TGCAGCATAATGGGACAGGGGGTGGAGCTGTTTTTT.